The following is a TCR beta chain sequence with its context. Its matching antigen is unknown. One end of the junction does not line up with germline, which may come from a read error. There are 13 residues in the CDR3. Germline V lookup: CDR1 KGHSH, CDR2 LQKENI. Only in-frame clones appear in the TCRdb table, and some are missing; sequencing was by immunoSEQ multiplex PCR. The sample lists approximately 120,000 clones, approximately 86% occurring once. This sample is drawn from a study of T cell responses to AZD1222 COVID-19 vaccine. Broader study findings: Epitopes outside B.1.351 and B.1.1.7 mutated regions reportedly drew nearly half of spike TCRs. Without day 14 samples, only post-peak T cell repertoires were studied. Donors were chiefly white British, with a greater number of females, and clonal diversity was perhaps underestimated.

The source material was peripheral blood, sampled on day 0 of MenACWY control vaccination. This clonotype was obtained from an adult in good health. The chain joins TRBV18 to TRBJ1-2; D remains ambiguous. CDR3 sequence (DNA): TGTGCCAGCTCACCACGTGGCAACTCTGGCTACACCTTC. Residues: CASSPRGNSGYTF.